This TCR beta chain was observed in a study of blood T cell repertoires in COVID-19. Study-level information: The United States, Italy and Spain supplied acute and convalescent COVID-19 samples. Sources were T cells, B-cell-depleted T cells, or PBMCs; the material itself was cDNA or gDNA.

In the study's own analysis: Amplification of reference gene primers provided the estimated nucleated cell counts. This table comes from immunoSEQ multiplex PCR, and its TCRdb copy is limited to in-frame clones, with some not included. The D gene and trimming were derived from the DNA, and the V and J assignments and clone size from that table. The table has more than 250,000 clones, 70% to 90% seen once. V was shortened by 6 bases and J by 11 bases, with 19 bases between the two germline ends. Germline-derived CDR1 and CDR2 are MNHEY and SVGAGI. The CDR3 has 13 amino acids. The chain uses TRBV6-5 and TRBJ1-1, with a tentative D call TRBD1 (5 bases). The sample taken for sequencing was peripheral blood. This clonotype was sampled from a man between 18 and 29 years old who had recovered from COVID-19. The CDR3 sequence: CASSSTGALGAFF. CDR3 sequence (DNA): TGTGCCAGCAGCTCTACTGGGGCCCTGGGGGCTTTCTTT.